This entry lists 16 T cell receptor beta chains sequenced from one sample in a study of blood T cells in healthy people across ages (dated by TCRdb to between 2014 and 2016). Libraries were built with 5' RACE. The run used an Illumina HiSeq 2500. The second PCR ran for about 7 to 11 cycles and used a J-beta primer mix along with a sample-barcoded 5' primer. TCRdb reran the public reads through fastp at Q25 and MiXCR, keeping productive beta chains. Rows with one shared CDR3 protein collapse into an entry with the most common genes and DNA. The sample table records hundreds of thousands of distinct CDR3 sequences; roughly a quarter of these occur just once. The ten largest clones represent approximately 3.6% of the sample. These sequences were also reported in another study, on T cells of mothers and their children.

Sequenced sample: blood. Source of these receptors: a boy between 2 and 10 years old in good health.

CDR3 amino acids: CASSYSGSEGYGYTF. As DNA, the CDR3 is TGCGCCAGCAGCTACTCCGGGAGCGAGGGCTATGGCTACACCTTC. The chain carries TRBV5-1 and TRBJ1-2; no clear D gene. CDR3 length equals 15 residues. The V end was cut by 3 bases, the J end by 4 bases, with 16 bases between. The germline V gene encodes CDR1 SGHRS and CDR2 YFSETQ.

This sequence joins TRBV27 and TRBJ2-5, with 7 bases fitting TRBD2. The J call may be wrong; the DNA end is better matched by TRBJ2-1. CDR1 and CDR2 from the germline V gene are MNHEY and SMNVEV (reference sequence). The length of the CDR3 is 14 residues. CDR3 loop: CASSFRGRTNEQFF. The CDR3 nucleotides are TGTGCCAGCAGTTTCCGCGGGAGAACTAATGAGCAGTTCTTC.

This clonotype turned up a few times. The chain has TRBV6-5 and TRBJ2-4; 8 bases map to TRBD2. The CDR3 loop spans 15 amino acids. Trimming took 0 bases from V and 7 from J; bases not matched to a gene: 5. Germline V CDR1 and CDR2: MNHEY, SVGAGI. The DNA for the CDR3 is TGTGCCAGCAGTTACTCGATACGGGGGGGGAACATTCAGTACTTC. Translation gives CASSYSIRGGNIQYF.

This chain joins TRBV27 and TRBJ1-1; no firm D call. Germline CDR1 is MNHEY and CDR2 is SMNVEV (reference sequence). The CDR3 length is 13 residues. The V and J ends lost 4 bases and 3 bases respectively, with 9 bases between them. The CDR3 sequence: CASSSKEYTEAFF. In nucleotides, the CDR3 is TGTGCCAGCAGTTCTAAGGAATACACTGAAGCTTTCTTT.

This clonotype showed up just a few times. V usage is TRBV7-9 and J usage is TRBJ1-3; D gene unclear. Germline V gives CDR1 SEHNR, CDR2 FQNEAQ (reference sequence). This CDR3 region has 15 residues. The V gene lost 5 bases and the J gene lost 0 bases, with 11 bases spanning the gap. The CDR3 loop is CASSLPDGSGNTIYF. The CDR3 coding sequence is TGTGCCAGCAGCCTCCCTGACGGCTCTGGAAACACCATATATTTT.

CDR3 nucleotides: TGTGCCAGCAGCCAAGGGCCAGGGGGGGGAGATACGCAGTATTTT. It is translated as CASSQGPGGGDTQYF. V usage is TRBV4-2 and J usage is TRBJ2-3, with D perhaps matching TRBD1 or TRBD2 (7 bases each). This CDR3 has 15 amino acids. V was clipped by 1 base and J by 5 bases, with 13 bases between them. Germline lookup yields CDR1 LGHNA and CDR2 YNFKEQ.

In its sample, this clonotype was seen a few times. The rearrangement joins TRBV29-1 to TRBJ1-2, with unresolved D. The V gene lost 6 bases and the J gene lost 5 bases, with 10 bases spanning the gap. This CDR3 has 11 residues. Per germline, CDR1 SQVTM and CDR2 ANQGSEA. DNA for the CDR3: TGCAGCGTCCCTGTTGGGTATGGCTACACCTTC. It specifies CSVPVGYGYTF.

For the CDR3, the DNA is TGTGCCAGCACCATCCAGGGACATCCGAATCAGCCCCAGCATTTT. Translated, it gives CASTIQGHPNQPQHF. The chain links TRBV28 to TRBJ1-5, with TRBD1 as a possible D gene (6 bases). This CDR3 comprises 15 residues. V was shortened by 7 bases and J by 4 bases, with 17 bases between the two germline ends. Germline V CDR1 and CDR2: MDHEN, SYDVKM.

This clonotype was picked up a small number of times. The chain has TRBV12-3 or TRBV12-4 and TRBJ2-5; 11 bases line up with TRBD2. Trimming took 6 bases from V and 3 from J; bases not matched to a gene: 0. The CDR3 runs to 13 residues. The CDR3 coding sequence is TGTGCCAGCAGGACTAGCGGGAAAGAGACCCAGTACTTC. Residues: CASRTSGKETQYF.

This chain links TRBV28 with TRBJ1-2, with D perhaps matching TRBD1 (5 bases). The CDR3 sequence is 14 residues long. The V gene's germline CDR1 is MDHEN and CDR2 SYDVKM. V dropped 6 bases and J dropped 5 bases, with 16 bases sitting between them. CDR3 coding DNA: TGTGCCAGCAGGGGGGAATCCGACTTGTATGGCTACACCTTC. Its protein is CASRGESDLYGYTF.

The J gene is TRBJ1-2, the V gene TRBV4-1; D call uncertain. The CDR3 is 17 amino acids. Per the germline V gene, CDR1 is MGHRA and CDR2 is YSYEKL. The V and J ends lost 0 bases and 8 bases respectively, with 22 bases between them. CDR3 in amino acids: CASSQDTRAVSKGGYTF. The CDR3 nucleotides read TGCGCCAGCAGCCAAGATACAAGGGCCGTTTCTAAAGGCGGCTACACCTTC.

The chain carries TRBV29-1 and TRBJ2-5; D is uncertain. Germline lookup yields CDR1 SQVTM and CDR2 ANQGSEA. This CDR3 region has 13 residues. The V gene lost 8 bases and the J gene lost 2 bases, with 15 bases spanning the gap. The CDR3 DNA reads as TGCAGCCCAGTTCGCTGGGATCAAGAGACCCAGTACTTC. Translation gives CSPVRWDQETQYF.

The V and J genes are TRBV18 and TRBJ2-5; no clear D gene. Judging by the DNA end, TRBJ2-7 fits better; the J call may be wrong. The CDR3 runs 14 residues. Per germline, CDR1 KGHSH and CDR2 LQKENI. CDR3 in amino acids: CASSPTAYSYEQYF. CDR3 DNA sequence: TGTGCCAGCTCACCAACAGCTTACTCCTACGAGCAGTACTTC.

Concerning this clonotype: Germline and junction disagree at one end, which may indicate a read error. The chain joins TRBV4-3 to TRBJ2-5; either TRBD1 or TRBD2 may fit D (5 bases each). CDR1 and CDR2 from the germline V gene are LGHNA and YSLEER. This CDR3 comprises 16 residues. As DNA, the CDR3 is TGCGCCAGCAGCCAAGAGGGAGCAGGGAGCCAAGGGACCCAGTACTTC. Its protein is CASSQEGAGSQGTQYF.

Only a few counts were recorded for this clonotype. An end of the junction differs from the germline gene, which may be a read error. CDR3 coding DNA: TGTGCCAGCAGCCAAGAGTCAGGTGGCCTTGATTTT. Its translation: CASSQESGGLDF. The V gene is TRBV3-1, the J gene TRBJ2-3; D is uncertain. The CDR3 is 12 amino acids. Germline CDR1 is LGHDT and CDR2 is YNNKEL (reference sequence).

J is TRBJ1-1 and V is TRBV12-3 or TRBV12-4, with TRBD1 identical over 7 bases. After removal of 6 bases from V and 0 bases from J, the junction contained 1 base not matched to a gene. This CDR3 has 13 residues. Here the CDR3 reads CASRTGLNTEAFF. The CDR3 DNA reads TGTGCCAGCAGGACAGGGCTGAACACTGAAGCTTTCTTT.